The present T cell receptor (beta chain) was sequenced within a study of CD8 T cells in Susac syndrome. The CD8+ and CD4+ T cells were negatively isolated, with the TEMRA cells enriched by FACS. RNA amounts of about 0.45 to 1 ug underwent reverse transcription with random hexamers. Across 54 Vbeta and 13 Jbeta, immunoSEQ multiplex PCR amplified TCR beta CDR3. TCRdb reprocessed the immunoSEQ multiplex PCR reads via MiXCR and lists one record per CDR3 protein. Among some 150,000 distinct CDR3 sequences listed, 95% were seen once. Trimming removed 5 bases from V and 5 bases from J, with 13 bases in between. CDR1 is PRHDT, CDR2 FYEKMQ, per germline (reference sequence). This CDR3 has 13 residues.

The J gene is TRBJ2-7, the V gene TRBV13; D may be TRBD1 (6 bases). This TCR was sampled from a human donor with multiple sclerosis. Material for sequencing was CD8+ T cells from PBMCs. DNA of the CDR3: TGTGCCAGCAGCAACGGACAGATAAACGAGCAGTACTTC. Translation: CASSNGQINEQYF.